This is a list of T cell receptor beta chains from one sample in a study of regulatory T cells in long-lasting Graves disease. TCRdb processed the multiplex PCR reads anew with MiXCR; each CDR3 protein has one entry. This table has about 430,000 distinct CDR3 sequences, 15% appearing once. These data also featured in a second study, about T cells in Graves' hyperthyroidism and ophthalmopathy.

Sequencing used peripheral blood mononuclear cells (PBMCs), obtained at new diagnosis, from a patient treated with antithyroid drugs. Every receptor here comes from a woman between 40 and 50 years old with Graves disease. Each CDR3 is given with its conserved first and last residue.

j_call: TRBJ2-4
v_call: TRBV18
cdr3_aa: CASSPIQGAVQYF

j_call: TRBJ2-1
v_call: TRBV19
cdr3_aa: CASAPGTGGSDEQFF

j_call: TRBJ2-1
v_call: TRBV5-6
cdr3_aa: CASSQWRLAAYNEQFF

j_call: TRBJ2-5
v_call: TRBV29-1
cdr3_aa: CSVLGTWYQETQYF

j_call: TRBJ2-1
v_call: TRBV11-2
cdr3_aa: CASSSSSWGTRHNEQFF

j_call: TRBJ2-1
v_call: TRBV20-1
cdr3_aa: CSAKLGFYNEQFF

j_call: TRBJ1-5
v_call: TRBV14
cdr3_aa: CASSQNSGTGVNSNQPQHF

j_call: TRBJ2-1
v_call: TRBV12-3/TRBV12-4
cdr3_aa: CASSIRNAQRGGQFF

j_call: TRBJ2-7
v_call: TRBV7-9
cdr3_aa: CASSPNWGIPYEQYF

j_call: TRBJ1-5
v_call: TRBV12-5
cdr3_aa: CASGLVLRPFNQPQHF

j_call: TRBJ2-1
v_call: TRBV12-3/TRBV12-4
cdr3_aa: CASSFKRLASYNEQFF

j_call: TRBJ1-2
v_call: TRBV24-1
cdr3_aa: CATSDEGKVYGYTF

j_call: TRBJ2-7
v_call: TRBV30
cdr3_aa: CAWSAYYEQYF

j_call: TRBJ2-1
v_call: TRBV5-1
cdr3_aa: CASRRGSSYNEQFF

j_call: TRBJ2-1
v_call: TRBV7-8
cdr3_aa: CASSSWTGHNEQFF

j_call: TRBJ2-3
v_call: TRBV7-9
cdr3_aa: CASSKTRQSTDTQYF

j_call: TRBJ2-7
v_call: TRBV20-1
cdr3_aa: CSARGGGGGPYEQYF

j_call: TRBJ2-7
v_call: TRBV2
cdr3_aa: CASSERVSSYEQYF

j_call: TRBJ2-1
v_call: TRBV7-8
cdr3_aa: CASSGGPVPYNEQFF

j_call: TRBJ1-1
v_call: TRBV11-2
cdr3_aa: CASSLALEDTEAFF

j_call: TRBJ1-2
v_call: TRBV2
cdr3_aa: CASSEGGGYYGYTF

j_call: TRBJ1-5
v_call: TRBV28
cdr3_aa: CASRAGTSNQPQHF

j_call: TRBJ2-3
v_call: TRBV6-2/TRBV6-3
cdr3_aa: CASSELFPGLAVITDTQYF

j_call: TRBJ2-2
v_call: TRBV19
cdr3_aa: CASRIWREMNTGELFF

j_call: TRBJ2-1
v_call: TRBV3-1
cdr3_aa: CASSQTTSGYNEQFF

j_call: TRBJ2-7
v_call: TRBV11-1
cdr3_aa: CASSRETSGYEQYF

j_call: TRBJ1-4
v_call: TRBV12-5
cdr3_aa: CASGLGQGNGANEKLFF

j_call: TRBJ2-3
v_call: TRBV28
cdr3_aa: CASSPRTSGLPDTQYF

j_call: TRBJ1-1
v_call: TRBV10-1
cdr3_aa: CASISRMTTLNTEAFF

j_call: TRBJ2-1
v_call: TRBV11-3
cdr3_aa: CASSLTGNLYNEQFF

j_call: TRBJ1-2
v_call: TRBV20-1
cdr3_aa: CSAPTYQTGAYGYTF

j_call: TRBJ2-1
v_call: TRBV5-1
cdr3_aa: CASRVAVGNEQFF

j_call: TRBJ2-3
v_call: TRBV7-8
cdr3_aa: CASSRTLDTQYF

j_call: TRBJ2-4
v_call: TRBV6-1
cdr3_aa: CASSVKGLDIQYF

j_call: TRBJ2-7
v_call: TRBV28
cdr3_aa: CAYSSGDYEQYF

j_call: TRBJ2-1
v_call: TRBV12-3/TRBV12-4
cdr3_aa: CASSLWQNEQFF

j_call: TRBJ2-1
v_call: TRBV9
cdr3_aa: CASSVGTSGRFTYNEQFF